A single sample gave rise to the 17 T cell receptor beta chains below, sequenced in a study of blood T cells in healthy people across ages. A sample-barcoded 5' primer and a J-beta primer mix were used in a second PCR of roughly 7 to 12 cycles. Each CDR3 protein gets one entry after TCRdb re-called the 5' RACE reads with MiXCR. This sample carries hundreds of thousands of distinct CDR3 sequences, about 61% of them seen once, and the ten largest clones take 20% to 30%. Sequenced: blood. The source of these receptors is a man in his forties or fifties in good health.

This clonotype was detected a few times. The chain combines TRBV12-3 or TRBV12-4 with TRBJ2-3; D call uncertain. V shed 5 bases and J shed 7 bases, with 25 bases lying between them. The length of the CDR3 is 17 residues. CDR3 bases: TGTGCCAGCAGTGCCTGGACCCTGTCCGGTGCTGGAAATACGCAGTATTTT. It codes for CASSAWTLSGAGNTQYF.

The genes are TRBV2 and TRBJ2-5; D gene uncertain. V was cut by 6 bases and J by 5 bases, with 7 bases left in between. CDR1 SNHLY and CDR2 FYNNEI come from the germline V gene. The CDR3 covers 11 residues. Written as DNA, the CDR3 is TGTGCCAGCAGGGTGAGGGAGACCCAGTACTTC. Its protein product is CASRVRETQYF.

The chain carries TRBV5-1 and TRBJ2-1, with 8 bases fitting TRBD2. The length of the CDR3 is 15 residues. J gave up 4 bases and V 3 bases, and 6 bases lay outside the gene matches. CDR1 and CDR2 (germline): SGHRS, YFSETQ. This chain's CDR3 is CASSWNEREYNEQFF. In nucleotides, the CDR3 is TGCGCCAGCAGCTGGAACGAGCGGGAGTACAATGAGCAGTTCTTC. Complete variable domain (other parts from reference TRBV5-1 and TRBJ2-1): KAGVTQTPRYLIKTRGQQVTLSCSPISGHRSVSWYQQTPGQGLQFLFEYFSETQRNKGNFPGRFSGRQFSNSRSEMNVSTLELGDSALYLCASSWNEREYNEQFFGPGTRLTVL.

The chain employs TRBV20-1 and TRBJ2-7, with a possible D match to TRBD1 (6 bases). The V end was cut by 6 bases, the J end by 2 bases, with 11 bases between. Germline CDR1 and CDR2: DFQATT and SNEGSKA (reference sequence). The CDR3 length is 12 residues. The CDR3 loop reads CSAGDNTYEQYF. Here the CDR3 DNA reads TGCAGTGCCGGGGACAATACCTACGAGCAGTACTTC.

The chain carries TRBV7-2 and TRBJ2-3; 7 bases match TRBD1. The V segment lost 5 bases and the J segment 6 bases; nucleotides outside the gene matches: 11. Germline values: CDR1 SGHTA, CDR2 FQGNSA. This CDR3 region has 15 residues. The DNA for the CDR3 is TGTGCCAGCAGCATAATAGGGGGCCCACGCGATACGCAGTATTTT. Translating gives CASSIIGGPRDTQYF.

The chain has TRBV29-1 and TRBJ1-5, with D possibly being TRBD1 (5 bases). The CDR3 extends over 13 amino acids. Between the trimmed V and J ends, which lost 1 base and 4 bases, there was a span of 8 bases. Germline V CDR1 and CDR2: SQVTM, ANQGSEA. Here the CDR3 DNA reads TGCAGCGTTGAAGGGGACGTTAATCAGCCCCAGCATTTT. This translates into CSVEGDVNQPQHF. Drawing the rest from reference TRBV29-1 and TRBJ1-5, the complete variable domain is SAVISQKPSRDICQRGTSLTIQCQVDSQVTMMFWYRQQPGQSLTLIATANQGSEATYESGFVIDKFPISRPNLTFSTLTVSNMSPEDSSIYLCSVEGDVNQPQHFGDGTRLSIL.

This clonotype was recorded at least ten times. The genes are TRBV9 and TRBJ2-3; TRBD2 might be the D (6 bases). The V and J ends lost 2 bases and 4 bases respectively, with 14 bases between them. The CDR3 extends over 15 amino acids. Germline assignment: CDR1 SGDLS and CDR2 YYNGEE. DNA for the CDR3: TGTGCCAGCAGCGTTGCGGGGAGGACCCCAGATACGCAGTATTTT. Its translation: CASSVAGRTPDTQYF.

V gene TRBV20-1 combines with J gene TRBJ1-5; 7 nucleotides agree with TRBD1. The CDR3 sequence is 15 residues long. V gave up 2 bases and J gave up 5 bases; unmatched junction bases: 9. CDR1 and CDR2 from the germline V gene are DFQATT and SNEGSKA (reference sequence). CDR3: CSARRQGGFDQPQHF. The CDR3, as DNA: TGCAGTGCTAGAAGACAGGGTGGATTTGATCAGCCCCAGCATTTT.

The chain combines TRBV5-1 with TRBJ2-7; possibly TRBD2 for D (5 bases). The CDR3 runs 15 residues. CDR1 SGHRS and CDR2 YFSETQ come from the germline V gene. V was shortened by 5 bases and J by 0 bases, with 15 bases between the two germline ends. CDR3 region: CASSIGLLSSYEQYF. CDR3 in DNA: TGCGCCAGCAGTATTGGACTTTTAAGCTCCTACGAGCAGTACTTC.

This clonotype was observed once. In DNA, the CDR3 is TGCGCCAGCAGCACCCATCGGGGAGCGGGAGAGACCCAGTACTTC. Translating it yields CASSTHRGAGETQYF. This chain joins TRBV5-1 and TRBJ2-5; possible D gene TRBD2, 6 bases. Germline V gene sequence: CDR1 SGHRS, CDR2 YFSETQ. This CDR3 spans 15 amino acids. Trimming stripped 4 bases from V and 4 bases from J, with 17 bases between.

This chain joins TRBV2 and TRBJ1-2; D perhaps matches TRBD1 (6 bases). Germline V gene sequence: CDR1 SNHLY, CDR2 FYNNEI. CDR3 size: 13 residues. V was trimmed by 4 bases and J by 4 bases, leaving 10 bases between them. The CDR3, as DNA: TGTGCCAGCAGTGGTGGGACACCCTATGGCTACACCTTC. It is translated as CASSGGTPYGYTF.

This clonotype was observed a handful of times. CDR3 sequence reads: CASSTPEEEVREQYF. In DNA form, the CDR3 reads TGTGCCAGCAGCACACCTGAGGAAGAAGTACGAGAGCAGTACTTC. The genes are TRBV7-9 and TRBJ2-7; no firm D call. This CDR3 is built from 15 residues. V shed 5 bases and J shed 7 bases, with 21 bases lying between them. From germline, CDR1 is SEHNR and CDR2 FQNEAQ (reference sequence).

This sequence joins TRBV7-9 and TRBJ2-4; D is perhaps TRBD2 (6 bases). The DNA end lines up better with TRBJ2-7; the J call may be wrong. This CDR3 has 13 amino acids. Germline CDR1 is SEHNR and CDR2 is FQNEAQ (reference sequence). The CDR3 DNA follows: TGTGCCAGCAGTCCCGGGACTGGGCTCGAGCAGTACTTC. This gives the protein CASSPGTGLEQYF.

This chain connects TRBV20-1 to TRBJ2-1, with a possible D match to TRBD2 (5 bases). From germline, CDR1 is DFQATT and CDR2 SNEGSKA (reference sequence). With 0 bases removed from V and 9 bases from J, the gap between germline ends came to 15 bases. The CDR3 sequence is 14 residues long. The CDR3 DNA reads as TGCAGTGCTAGAGAAGCTAGCTCGGTTGGTGAGCAGTTCTTC. Translated, it gives CSAREASSVGEQFF.

The V and J genes are TRBV4-2 and TRBJ1-2; TRBD1 aligns across 8 bases. CDR3 length equals 16 residues. The germline gives CDR1 LGHNA, CDR2 YNFKEQ. Trimming cost V 5 bases and J 4 bases; bases outside gene matches: 12. CDR3 loop: CASSSGARGPGYGYTF. For the CDR3, the DNA is TGTGCCAGCAGCTCCGGCGCCAGGGGGCCGGGCTATGGCTACACCTTC.

The rearrangement uses TRBV7-2 and TRBJ2-5, with D perhaps assigned TRBD1 or TRBD2 (5 bases each). The V end was cut by 0 bases, the J end by 4 bases, with 12 bases between. This CDR3 has 15 amino acids. CDR1 and CDR2 from the germline V gene are SGHTA and FQGNSA. CDR3 DNA: TGTGCCAGCAGCTTAGCGGGACCGTCCCTAGAGACCCAGTACTTC. As protein: CASSLAGPSLETQYF.

The CDR3 sequence is CASSPRPGLAGADGTQYF. The DNA for the CDR3 is TGTGCCAGCAGCCCACGCCCGGGACTAGCGGGGGCGGATGGGACCCAGTACTTC. The V call is TRBV7-8, the J call TRBJ2-7; 14 nucleotides line up with TRBD2. Gene TRBJ2-5 matches the end of the DNA better, so the J call may be wrong. Looked up from germline, CDR1 is SGHVS and CDR2 is FQNEAQ. The CDR3 spans 18 residues.